These 24 T cell receptor beta chains were all obtained from the same sample, sequenced in a study of T-cell memory formation after mild COVID-19. TCRdb fed the 5' RACE reads into MiXCR, producing one record per CDR3 protein. Among approximately 400,000 distinct CDR3 sequences listed, 24% were seen once. Sequenced: PBMCs or a T cell subset sorted from them (not recorded which). All receptors come from an adult woman who had mild COVID-19 (a few samples of this study predate the infection). Cell type and time point are not known.

The chain employs TRBV5-1 and TRBJ2-3; either TRBD1 or TRBD2 may supply D (7 bases each). CDR1 SGHRS and CDR2 YFSETQ come from the germline V gene. CDR3 length: 18 amino acids. V was cut by 7 bases and J by 1 base, with 25 bases left in between. The CDR3: CASWDYERGHWGTDTQYF. In DNA, the CDR3 is TGCGCCAGCTGGGACTATGAGAGGGGGCATTGGGGCACAGATACGCAGTATTTT.

The chain recombines TRBV29-1 with TRBJ2-5; the match to TRBD2 covers 7 bases. V shed 8 bases, J shed 13 bases, and the junction held 13 bases outside the gene matches. This CDR3 contains 11 residues. Germline-derived CDR1 and CDR2 are SQVTM and ANQGSEA. Written as DNA, the CDR3 is TGCAGCCCCTCGTGGGGGGGTTCACGGTACTTC. Translation gives CSPSWGGSRYF.

The CDR3 is CSVGRGGNEQFF. The CDR3 nucleotides read TGCAGCGTCGGACGAGGGGGCAATGAGCAGTTCTTC. The J gene is TRBJ2-1, the V gene TRBV29-1, with D possibly being TRBD1 (6 bases). The V end was cut by 6 bases, the J end by 6 bases, with 12 bases between. CDR1 is SQVTM, CDR2 ANQGSEA, per germline. CDR3 length equals 12 residues.

This chain connects TRBV2 to TRBJ2-7; tentative D call: TRBD2 (6 bases). Germline CDR1 SNHLY, CDR2 FYNNEI. V dropped 4 bases and J dropped 10 bases, with 14 bases sitting between them. This CDR3 is built from 12 residues. For the CDR3, the DNA is TGTGCCAGCAGTGTTGTGGGGGGATTTCAGTACTTC. Encoded protein: CASSVVGGFQYF.

The CDR3 DNA is TGCAGTGCTAGAGAGGCCTCGCGGCAGGAGACCCAGTACTTC. Protein: CSAREASRQETQYF. The chain carries TRBV20-1 and TRBJ2-5; no reliable D call. There are 14 residues in the CDR3. Germline CDR1 is DFQATT and CDR2 is SNEGSKA (reference sequence). V lost 0 bases, J lost 5 bases, and 13 bases lay in between.

The chain recombines TRBV29-1 with TRBJ2-1; D ambiguous. Deletions cut 2 bases from V and 3 bases from J, with 8 bases between. The CDR3 consists of 13 residues. Germline CDR1 SQVTM, CDR2 ANQGSEA. The CDR3, as DNA: TGCAGCGTTGAAAAGGTTGGCTACAATGAGCAGTTCTTC. Its translation: CSVEKVGYNEQFF.

The V and J genes are TRBV7-3 and TRBJ1-1; 10 positions match TRBD1. The V segment lost 4 bases and the J segment 1 base; nucleotides outside the gene matches: 3. Germline V gives CDR1 SGHTA, CDR2 FQGTGA. The CDR3 runs to 15 residues. The CDR3 DNA is TGTGCCAGCAGCTCCGACAGGGGGCGGAACACTGAAGCTTTCTTT. Its translation: CASSSDRGRNTEAFF. Combining the CDR3 with reference TRBV7-3 and TRBJ1-1 gives the whole variable domain GAGVSQTPSNKVTEKGKYVELRCDPISGHTALYWYRQSLGQGPEFLIYFQGTGAADDSGLPNDRFFAVRPEGSVSTLKIQRTERGDSAVYLCASSSDRGRNTEAFFGQGTRLTVV.

The chain is built from TRBV16 and TRBJ2-7, with D perhaps assigned TRBD1 or TRBD2 (5 bases each). Germline V gene sequence: CDR1 KGHSY, CDR2 FQNENV. With 0 bases removed from V and 6 bases from J, the gap between germline ends came to 9 bases. The CDR3 sequence is 13 residues long. Here the CDR3 reads CASSQSVGVEQYF. As DNA, the CDR3 is TGTGCCAGCAGCCAATCGGTGGGGGTCGAGCAGTACTTC. Full variable domain (remainder filled in from reference TRBV16 and TRBJ2-7): GEEVAQTPKHLVRGEGQKAKLYCAPIKGHSYVFWYQQVLKNEFKFLISFQNENVFDETGMPKERFSAKCLPNSPCSLEIQATKLEDSAVYFCASSQSVGVEQYFGPGTRLTVT.

This clonotype was found a few times. The V gene is TRBV7-2, the J gene TRBJ2-2; TRBD2 aligns across 8 bases. Germline V gene lookup returns CDR1 SGHTA and CDR2 FQGNSA. This CDR3 has 15 residues. The V segment lost 3 bases and the J segment 5 bases; nucleotides outside the gene matches: 5. The chain's CDR3 is CASSFGTSGTGELFF. The CDR3 DNA reads TGTGCCAGCAGCTTTGGGACTAGTGGAACCGGGGAGCTGTTTTTT.

CDR3 sequence: CASCYGGLKQETQYF. In DNA, the CDR3 is TGTGCCAGCTGCTATGGGGGACTCAAACAAGAGACCCAGTACTTC. V and J are TRBV6-6 and TRBJ2-5, with D possibly being TRBD2 (6 bases). CDR3 length: 15 amino acids. Germline CDR1 is MNHNY and CDR2 is SVGAGI (reference sequence). V was pared by 8 bases and J by 2 bases, with 18 bases between.

This clonotype was seen only a few times. This rearrangement joins TRBV5-1 to TRBJ2-5; weak D call: TRBD2 (5 bases). Per germline, CDR1 SGHRS and CDR2 YFSETQ. CDR3 size: 15 residues. V was clipped by 4 bases and J by 7 bases, with 20 bases between them. Here the CDR3 reads CASSHGDTDMGTQYF. CDR3 bases: TGCGCCAGCAGCCACGGGGATACGGATATGGGGACCCAGTACTTC.

The chain employs TRBV7-8 and TRBJ2-3; 12 nucleotides align to TRBD2. With V trimmed by 5 bases and J by 2 bases, 5 bases remained unmatched. The CDR3 length is 16 residues. CDR1 is SGHVS and CDR2 is FQNEAQ in the germline V gene. The CDR3 sequence is CASSLGLAGHTDTQYF. Here the CDR3 DNA reads TGTGCCAGCAGCCTCGGACTAGCGGGACACACAGATACGCAGTATTTT.

This clonotype was seen only a few times. The rearrangement joins TRBV7-2 to TRBJ1-2; tentatively, D is TRBD1 (5 bases). Trimming pared 2 bases from V and 2 bases from J, leaving 12 bases between. This CDR3 comprises 15 residues. Germline CDR1 is SGHTA and CDR2 is FQGNSA. The CDR3 nucleotides read TGTGCCAGCAGCTTAACAGGCCTCTCCAACTATGGCTACACCTTC. This translates into CASSLTGLSNYGYTF.

V usage is TRBV7-9 and J usage is TRBJ2-1; D is possibly TRBD2 (5 bases). The CDR3 is 15 residues long. V lost 3 bases to trimming and J lost 8 bases, with 17 bases between them. Germline assignment: CDR1 SEHNR and CDR2 FQNEAQ (reference sequence). For the CDR3, the DNA is TGTGCCAGCAGCTTTATACGGGCCAGCGGAGATGAGCAGTTCTTC. Translated: CASSFIRASGDEQFF.

This clonotype was detected a few times. The V gene is TRBV12-3 or TRBV12-4, the J gene TRBJ1-1; 7 bases fit TRBD1. J was trimmed by 5 bases and V by 6 bases; bases with no gene match: 9. CDR3 size: 14 residues. This CDR3 reads CASSQQGPITEAFF. The CDR3 DNA follows: TGTGCCAGCAGCCAACAGGGGCCTATTACTGAAGCTTTCTTT.

The chain has TRBV6-2 or TRBV6-3 and TRBJ2-1, with 10 nucleotides matching TRBD2. V dropped 4 bases and J dropped 0; count of bases not matched to a gene: 15. The CDR3 is made up of 20 amino acids. Germline CDR1 and CDR2: MNHEY and SVGEGT. CDR3 amino acids: CASSLEYDGLAASSYNEQFF. CDR3 DNA sequence: TGTGCCAGCAGTTTAGAGTACGATGGACTAGCGGCGAGCTCCTACAATGAGCAGTTCTTC.

The CDR3 loop is CASSFYQGAYEQYF. Here the CDR3 DNA reads TGTGCCAGCAGTTTCTACCAGGGTGCCTACGAGCAGTACTTC. The chain has TRBV6-2 or TRBV6-3 and TRBJ2-7; a possible D gene is TRBD1 (5 bases). V was cut by 4 bases and J by 2 bases, with 12 bases left in between. This CDR3 spans 14 amino acids. Germline V gene sequence: CDR1 MNHEY, CDR2 SVGEGT.

This clonotype was counted many times. The J gene is TRBJ2-2, the V gene TRBV29-1; 9 bases map to TRBD2. The CDR3 spans 15 residues. With V trimmed by 4 bases and J by 1 base, 4 bases remained unmatched. The germline CDR1 and CDR2 sequences are SQVTM and ANQGSEA. CDR3 nucleotide sequence: TGCAGCGTTGTGCGGGGGGGGATGAACACCGGGGAGCTGTTTTTT. This encodes CSVVRGGMNTGELFF.

V gene TRBV12-3 or TRBV12-4 combines with J gene TRBJ2-6; D is possibly TRBD1 (6 bases). V lost 4 bases and J lost 0, with 16 bases in between. There are 18 residues in the CDR3. As DNA, the CDR3 is TGTGCCAGCAGTTCTCGGACAGACCCATCCTCTGGGGCCAACGTCCTGACTTTC. Its translation is CASSSRTDPSSGANVLTF.

This clonotype was seen a few times. J is TRBJ2-3 and V is TRBV7-2; D is possibly TRBD2 (6 bases). The CDR3 sequence is 15 residues long. V gave up 1 base and J gave up 4 bases, with 12 bases separating them. Germline-derived CDR1 and CDR2 are SGHTA and FQGNSA. This CDR3 is CASSLGGKSADTQYF. The DNA for the CDR3 is TGTGCCAGCAGCTTAGGCGGGAAGAGCGCAGATACGCAGTATTTT.

This clonotype came up a few times. V and J are TRBV30 and TRBJ2-4; D call uncertain. The CDR3 totals 11 residues. V lost 3 bases, J lost 10 bases, and 10 bases lay in between. Germline V CDR1 and CDR2: GTSNPN, SVGIG (reference sequence). The CDR3 loop reads CAWSHDHIQYF. CDR3 nucleotide sequence: TGTGCCTGGAGCCACGACCATATTCAGTACTTC.

This clonotype has ten or more counts. CDR3 in DNA: TGTTCTACCCGCGGCGCGGGGGGGTCCGCAGATACGCAGTATTTT. As protein: CSTRGAGGSADTQYF. The chain links TRBV7-8 to TRBJ2-3; 9 nucleotides align to TRBD2. Germline V gene data show CDR1 as SGHVS and CDR2 as FQNEAQ. This CDR3 has 15 amino acids.

The rearrangement links TRBV4-1 to TRBJ1-4, with D unclear. This CDR3 contains 13 residues. Germline CDR1 is MGHRA and CDR2 is YSYEKL. Trimming cost V 4 bases and J 8 bases, with 11 bases left between them. CDR3 protein: CASSPPLGEKLFF. The DNA of the CDR3 is TGCGCCAGCAGCCCCCCTCTGGGGGAAAAACTGTTTTTT.

The J gene is TRBJ2-1, the V gene TRBV6-5; 8 bases are shared with TRBD1. CDR3 size: 16 residues. V shed 2 bases and J 9 bases; nucleotides not matched to a gene: 12. Germline assignment: CDR1 MNHEY and CDR2 SVGAGI. CDR3 DNA sequence: TGTGCCAGCAGTTACGTACGGACAGGGTTCTCGGGTGAGCAGTTCTTC. It codes for CASSYVRTGFSGEQFF.